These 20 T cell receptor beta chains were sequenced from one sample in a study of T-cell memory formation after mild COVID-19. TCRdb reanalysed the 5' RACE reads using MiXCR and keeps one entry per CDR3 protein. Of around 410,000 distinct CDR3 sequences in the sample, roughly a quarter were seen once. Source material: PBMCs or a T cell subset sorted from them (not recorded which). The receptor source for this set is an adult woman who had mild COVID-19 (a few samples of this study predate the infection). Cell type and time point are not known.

For the CDR3, the DNA is TGTGCCATCAGTGACGGCGATGTCTATGGCTACACCTTC. This gives the protein CAISDGDVYGYTF. The gene calls are TRBV10-3 and TRBJ1-2; D remains unclear. Trimming stripped 3 bases from V and 4 bases from J, with 9 bases between. The CDR3 covers 13 residues. CDR1 and CDR2 from the germline V gene are ENHRY and SYGVKD.

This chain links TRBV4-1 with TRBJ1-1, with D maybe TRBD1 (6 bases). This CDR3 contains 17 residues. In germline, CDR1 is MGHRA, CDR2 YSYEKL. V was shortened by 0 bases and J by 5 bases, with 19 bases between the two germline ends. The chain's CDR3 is CASSQEPAAGAWTEAFF. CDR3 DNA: TGCGCCAGCAGCCAAGAACCCGCCGCAGGGGCGTGGACTGAAGCTTTCTTT.

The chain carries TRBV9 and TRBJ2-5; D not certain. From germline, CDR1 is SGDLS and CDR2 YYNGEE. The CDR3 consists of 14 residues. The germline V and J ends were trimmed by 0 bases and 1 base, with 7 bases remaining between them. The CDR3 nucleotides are TGTGCCAGCAGCGTAGATGGAGTCCAAGAGACCCAGTACTTC. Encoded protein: CASSVDGVQETQYF.

The CDR3: CASSFGSIEAFF. The CDR3, as DNA: TGTGCCAGCAGTTTCGGAAGTATCGAAGCTTTCTTT. The chain joins TRBV28 to TRBJ1-1; D not certain. The length of the CDR3 is 12 residues. Trimming pared 3 bases from V and 8 bases from J, leaving 10 bases between. Germline V gene lookup returns CDR1 MDHEN and CDR2 SYDVKM.

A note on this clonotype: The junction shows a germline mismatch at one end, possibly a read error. DNA of the CDR3: TGTGCCAGCAGGGGACTAGGGACAGGGGAAGAGACCCAGTATTTC. It encodes CASRGLGTGEETQYF. The chain uses TRBV11-2 and TRBJ2-5, with TRBD1 identical over 10 bases. The length of the CDR3 is 15 residues. Germline V lookup: CDR1 SGHAT, CDR2 FQNNGV.

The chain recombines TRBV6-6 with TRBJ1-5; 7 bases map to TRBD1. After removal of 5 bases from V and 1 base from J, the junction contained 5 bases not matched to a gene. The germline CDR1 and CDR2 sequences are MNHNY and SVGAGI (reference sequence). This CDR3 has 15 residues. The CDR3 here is CASSEQGISNQPQHF. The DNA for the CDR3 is TGTGCCAGCAGTGAACAGGGGATCAGCAATCAGCCCCAGCATTTT.

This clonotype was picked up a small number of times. CDR3 coding DNA: TGTGCCAGCAGTAGAGCGGGTCAAGAGACCCAGTACTTC. This encodes CASSRAGQETQYF. This sequence joins TRBV6-1 and TRBJ2-5; TRBD2 might be the D (6 bases). The CDR3 has 13 amino acids. CDR1 and CDR2 from the germline V gene are MNHNS and SASEGT. Trimming left V 5 bases short and J 2 bases short, with 9 bases between.

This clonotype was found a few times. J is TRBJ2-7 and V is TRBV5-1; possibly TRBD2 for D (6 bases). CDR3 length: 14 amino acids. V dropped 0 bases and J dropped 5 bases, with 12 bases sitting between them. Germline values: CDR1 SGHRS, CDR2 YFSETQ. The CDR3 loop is CASSLGGGSNEQYF. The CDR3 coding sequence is TGCGCCAGCAGCTTGGGTGGGGGGTCGAACGAGCAGTACTTC.

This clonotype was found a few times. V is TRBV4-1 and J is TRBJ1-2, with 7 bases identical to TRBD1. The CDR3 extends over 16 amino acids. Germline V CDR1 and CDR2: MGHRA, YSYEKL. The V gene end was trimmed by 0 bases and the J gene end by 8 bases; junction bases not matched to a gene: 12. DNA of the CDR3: TGCGCCAGCAGCCAAGAGGCCAGCGGCAGGGGGGAAGGCTACACCTTC. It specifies CASSQEASGRGEGYTF.

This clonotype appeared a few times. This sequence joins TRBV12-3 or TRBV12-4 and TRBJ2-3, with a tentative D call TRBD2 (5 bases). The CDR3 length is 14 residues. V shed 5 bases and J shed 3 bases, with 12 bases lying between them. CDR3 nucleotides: TGTGCCAGCAGTCCCCCGAGGACTACAGATACGCAGTATTTT. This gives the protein CASSPPRTTDTQYF.

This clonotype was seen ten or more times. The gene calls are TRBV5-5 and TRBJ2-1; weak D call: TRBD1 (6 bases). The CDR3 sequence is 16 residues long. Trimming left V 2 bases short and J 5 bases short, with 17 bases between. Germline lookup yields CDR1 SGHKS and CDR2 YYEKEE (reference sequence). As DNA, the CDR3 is TGTGCCAGCAGCTTCTTTAGGCAGGGGCGCGACAATGAGCAGTTCTTC. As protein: CASSFFRQGRDNEQFF.

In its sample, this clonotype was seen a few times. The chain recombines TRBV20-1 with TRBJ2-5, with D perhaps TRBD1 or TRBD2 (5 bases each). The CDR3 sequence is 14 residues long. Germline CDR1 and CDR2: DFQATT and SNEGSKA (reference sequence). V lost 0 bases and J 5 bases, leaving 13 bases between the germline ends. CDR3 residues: CSARDRDPRETQYF. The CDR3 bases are TGCAGTGCTAGAGATCGGGACCCCCGGGAGACCCAGTACTTC.

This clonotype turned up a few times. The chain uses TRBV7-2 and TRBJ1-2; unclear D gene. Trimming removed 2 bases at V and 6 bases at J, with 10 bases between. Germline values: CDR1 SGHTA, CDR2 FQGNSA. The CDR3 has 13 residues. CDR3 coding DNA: TGTGCCAGCAGCTTATCTTTCAGGAATGGCTACACCTTC. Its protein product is CASSLSFRNGYTF.

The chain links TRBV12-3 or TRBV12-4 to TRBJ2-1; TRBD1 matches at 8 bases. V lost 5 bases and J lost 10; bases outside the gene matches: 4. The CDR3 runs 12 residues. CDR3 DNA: TGTGCCAGCAGTACCCGGACAGGGGAGCAGTTCTTC. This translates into CASSTRTGEQFF.

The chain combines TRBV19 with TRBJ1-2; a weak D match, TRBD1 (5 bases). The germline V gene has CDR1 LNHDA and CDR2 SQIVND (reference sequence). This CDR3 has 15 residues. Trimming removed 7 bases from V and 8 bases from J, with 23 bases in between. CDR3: CASNNPARDEWGYTF. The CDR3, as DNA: TGTGCCAGTAACAACCCGGCCAGGGACGAGTGGGGCTACACCTTC.

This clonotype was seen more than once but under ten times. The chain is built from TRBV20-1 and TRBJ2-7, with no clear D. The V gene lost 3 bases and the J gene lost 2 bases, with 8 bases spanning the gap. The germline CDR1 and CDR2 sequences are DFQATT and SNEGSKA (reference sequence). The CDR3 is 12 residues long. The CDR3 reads CSARSITYEQYF. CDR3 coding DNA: TGCAGTGCTAGGTCGATCACCTACGAGCAGTACTTC.

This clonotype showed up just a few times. The CDR3, as DNA: TGCAGTGCTAGAGGTCCCAACGGGGCAGCCAAAAACATTCAGTACTTC. This encodes CSARGPNGAAKNIQYF. The genes are TRBV20-1 and TRBJ2-4; D may correspond to TRBD1 or TRBD2 (5 bases each). The CDR3 runs 16 residues. Trimming left V 1 base short and J 0 bases short, with 13 bases between. Germline V gene data show CDR1 as DFQATT and CDR2 as SNEGSKA (reference sequence).

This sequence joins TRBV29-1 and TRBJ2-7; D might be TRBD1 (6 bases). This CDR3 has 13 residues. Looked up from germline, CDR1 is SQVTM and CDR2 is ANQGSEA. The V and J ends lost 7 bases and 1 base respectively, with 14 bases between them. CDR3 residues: CSAHSGVSYEQYF. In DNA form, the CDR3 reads TGCAGCGCTCACTCAGGGGTGTCCTACGAGCAGTACTTC.

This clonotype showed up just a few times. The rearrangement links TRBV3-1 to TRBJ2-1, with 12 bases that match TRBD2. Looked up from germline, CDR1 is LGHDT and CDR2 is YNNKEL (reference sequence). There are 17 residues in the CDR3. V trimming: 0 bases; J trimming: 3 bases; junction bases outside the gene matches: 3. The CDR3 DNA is TGTGCCAGCAGCCAAGATCAACTAGCGGGAGGCTACAATGAGCAGTTCTTC. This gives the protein CASSQDQLAGGYNEQFF.

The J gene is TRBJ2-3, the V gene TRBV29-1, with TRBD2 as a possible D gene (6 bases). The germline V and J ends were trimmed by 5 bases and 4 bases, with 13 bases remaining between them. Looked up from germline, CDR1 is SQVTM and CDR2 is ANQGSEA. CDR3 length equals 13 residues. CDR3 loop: CSVIRERADTQYF. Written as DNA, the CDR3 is TGCAGCGTTATCCGGGAGCGGGCAGATACGCAGTATTTT.